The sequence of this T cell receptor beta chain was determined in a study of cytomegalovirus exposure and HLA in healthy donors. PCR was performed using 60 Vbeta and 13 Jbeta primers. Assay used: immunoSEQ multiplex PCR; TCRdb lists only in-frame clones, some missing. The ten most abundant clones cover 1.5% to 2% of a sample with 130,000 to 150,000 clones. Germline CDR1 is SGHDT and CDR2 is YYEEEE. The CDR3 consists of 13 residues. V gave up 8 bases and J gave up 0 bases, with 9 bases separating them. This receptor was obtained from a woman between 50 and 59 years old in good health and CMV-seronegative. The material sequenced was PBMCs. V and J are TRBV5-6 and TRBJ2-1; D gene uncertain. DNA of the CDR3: TGTGCCAGTACTCCTGACTCCTACAATGAGCAGTTCTTC. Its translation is CASTPDSYNEQFF. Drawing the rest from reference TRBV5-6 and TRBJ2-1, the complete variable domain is DAGVTQSPTHLIKTRGQQVTLRCSPKSGHDTVSWYQQALGQGPQFIFQYYEEEERQRGNFPDRFSGHQFPNYSSELNVNALLLGDSALYLCASTPDSYNEQFFGPGTRLTVL.